The source of this T cell receptor beta chain is a study of regulatory T cells in long-lasting Graves disease. Turning to the study itself: Newly diagnosed Graves' patients took antithyroid drugs under 3 months. Study findings and constraints: Persistent Graves' patients had lower TCR diversity than newly diagnosed ones. Thyroid tissue was not studied; only peripheral blood was.

This CDR3 contains 14 residues. V was pared by 3 bases and J by 0 bases, with 8 bases between. Germline V gives CDR1 SEHNR, CDR2 FQNEAQ (reference sequence). As for time point: newly diagnosed GD, antithyroid drugs for less than 3 months. Extracted PBMC RNA gave rise to the TCR library. Patients met American Thyroid Association criteria for Graves' disease. Library construction for TCR beta used iRepertoire HTBI primers and Arm-PCR of CDR3 regions. TCRdb reprocessed the multiplex PCR reads via MiXCR and lists one record per CDR3 protein. The sample shows 200,000 to 250,000 distinct CDR3 sequences, around 20% of them seen only once. Ten or more counts support this clonotype. Its antigen is unknown.

The chain carries TRBV7-9 and TRBJ1-2; D not certain. This receptor was obtained from a female donor with Graves disease. Sequencing used peripheral blood mononuclear cells (PBMCs), obtained at new diagnosis, from a patient treated with antithyroid drugs. DNA for the CDR3: TGTGCCAGCAGCTTGGGCGGAGCTAACTATGGCTACACCTTC. Protein sequence: CASSLGGANYGYTF. Drawing the rest from reference TRBV7-9 and TRBJ1-2, the complete variable domain is DTGVSQNPRHKITKRGQNVTFRCDPISEHNRLYWYRQTLGQGPEFLTYFQNEAQLEKSRLLSDRFSAERPKGSFSTLEIQRTEQGDSAMYLCASSLGGANYGYTFGSGTRLTVV.